This TCR beta chain was identified during a study of vaccination and CD4 T cells after COVID-19. Background on the study: There were six male and four female convalescents, and two of them were Hispanic. The stimulus for the cells was overlapping spike peptides derived from SARS-CoV-2, HCoV-NL63, HCoV-OC43 and HCoV-229E.

The V end lost 1 base, the J end lost 2 bases, and 10 bases lay between the germline ends. The CDR3 covers 15 residues. The germline V gene encodes CDR1 SGHVS and CDR2 FQNEAQ. This sample's treatment: approximately 11-day PBMC culture with coronavirus spike peptide pools or control peptides (ViraFEST assay). Concerning this clonotype: No antigen is known for it.

An Oncomine TCR Beta short-read assay was used to sequence the DNA from cultured CD4+ T cells. TCRdb re-derived calls from the PCR reads in MiXCR, one entry per CDR3 protein. The data hold tens of thousands of distinct CDR3 sequences, with roughly 70% observed a single time. Notes on the study in general: Among convalescent patients, a median about 86% of reactive clones emerged only after vaccination.

The sequence was obtained from a human donor who received a COVID-19 vaccine. The sequenced sample was CD4+ T cells from blood, cultured in vitro, obtained after SARS-CoV-2 vaccination. The chain couples TRBV7-8 to TRBJ2-3; D not resolved. The CDR3 nucleotides read TGTGCCAGCAGCTTAGGGGAACTCCCCACAGATACGCAGTATTTT. Amino acids: CASSLGELPTDTQYF.